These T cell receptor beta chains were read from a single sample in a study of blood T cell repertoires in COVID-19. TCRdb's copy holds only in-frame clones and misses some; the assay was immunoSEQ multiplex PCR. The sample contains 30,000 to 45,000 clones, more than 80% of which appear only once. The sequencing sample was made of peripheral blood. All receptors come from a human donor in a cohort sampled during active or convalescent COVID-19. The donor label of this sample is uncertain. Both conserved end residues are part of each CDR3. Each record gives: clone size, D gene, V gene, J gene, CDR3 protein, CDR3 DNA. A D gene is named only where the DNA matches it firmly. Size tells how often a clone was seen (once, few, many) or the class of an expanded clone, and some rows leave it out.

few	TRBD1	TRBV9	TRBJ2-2	CASKQGANTGELFF	TGTGCCAGCAAACAGGGGGCGAACACCGGGGAGCTGTTTTTT
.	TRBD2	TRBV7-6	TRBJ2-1	CASRTSENEQFF	TGTGCCAGCAGGACTAGCGAGAATGAGCAGTTCTTC
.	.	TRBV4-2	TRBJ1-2	CASSQGGNNYGYTF	TGTGCCAGCAGCCAAGGCGGGAACAACTATGGCTACACCTTC
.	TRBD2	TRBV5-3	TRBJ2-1	CARSLDGRGINEQFF	TGTGCCAGAAGCTTGGACGGGAGGGGGATCAATGAGCAGTTCTTC
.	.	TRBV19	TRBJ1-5	CASTRGLNSNQPQHF	TGTGCCAGTACCAGAGGACTTAATAGCAATCAGCCCCAGCATTTT
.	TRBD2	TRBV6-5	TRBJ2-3	CASVWGGNKYF	TGTGCCAGCGTATGGGGGGGAAATAAGTATTTT
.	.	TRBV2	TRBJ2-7	CASRTTGAYEQYF	TGTGCCAGCAGGACCACGGGAGCCTACGAGCAGTACTTC
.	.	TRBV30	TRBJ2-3	CAFHGTPRGTQYF	TGTGCCTTTCACGGGACCCCCCGGGGGACGCAGTATTTT
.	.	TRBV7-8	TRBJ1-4	CASSLGRQGNEKLFF	TGTGCCAGCAGCTTGGGAAGGCAGGGTAATGAAAAACTGTTTTTT
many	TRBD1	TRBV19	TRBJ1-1	CASGQGAEAFF	TGTGCCAGTGGACAGGGAGCTGAAGCTTTCTTT
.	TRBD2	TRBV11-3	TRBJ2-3	CASSTRLAGGPKDTQYF	TGTGCCAGCAGCACTCGACTAGCGGGAGGCCCAAAAGATACGCAGTATTTT
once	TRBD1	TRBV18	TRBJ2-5	CASSLATGLSKTQYF	TGTGCCAGCTCACTCGCGACAGGGCTATCGAAGACCCAGTACTTC
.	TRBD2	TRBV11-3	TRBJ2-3	CASSLGLSGSASTDTQYF	TGTGCCAGCAGCTTAGGCCTTAGCGGGAGTGCTAGCACAGATACGCAGTATTTT
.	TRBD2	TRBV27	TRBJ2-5	CASSLRTSLQETQYF	TGTGCCAGCAGTCTCCGGACTAGCCTCCAAGAGACCCAGTACTTC
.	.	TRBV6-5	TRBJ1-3	CASSYHRPSSGNTIYF	TGTGCCAGCAGTTACCACAGGCCGAGCTCTGGAAACACCATATATTTT
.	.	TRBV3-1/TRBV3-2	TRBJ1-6	CASSQGTGELSPLHF	TGTGCCAGCAGCCAAGGGACGGGGGAATTGTCACCCCTCCACTTT
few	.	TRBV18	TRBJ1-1	CAVAGEAFF	TGTGCCGTTGCCGGTGAAGCTTTCTTT
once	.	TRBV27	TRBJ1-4	CASSSLPPRANEKLFF	TGTGCCAGCAGCTCATTACCGCCTCGGGCTAATGAAAAACTGTTTTTT
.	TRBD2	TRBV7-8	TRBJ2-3	CASSPSLSGKGTDTQYF	TGTGCCAGCAGCCCGAGCCTTAGCGGGAAAGGGACAGATACGCAGTATTTT
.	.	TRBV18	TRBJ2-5	CATSNGAQETQYF	TGTGCCACCTCCAATGGGGCCCAAGAGACCCAGTACTTC
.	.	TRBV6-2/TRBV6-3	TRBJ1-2	CASSYTRGYTF	TGTGCCAGCAGTTACACGCGGGGCTACACCTTC
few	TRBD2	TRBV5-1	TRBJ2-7	CASSYGGEFYEQYF	TGCGCCAGCAGCTATGGGGGGGAATTCTACGAGCAGTACTTC
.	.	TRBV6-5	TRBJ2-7	CASSYSGGFSSYEQYF	TGTGCCAGCAGTTACTCCGGCGGATTTAGCTCCTACGAGCAGTACTTC
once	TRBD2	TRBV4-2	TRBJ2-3	CASSQGRTSGTDTQYF	TGTGCCAGCAGCCAAGGTAGAACTAGCGGCACAGATACGCAGTATTTT
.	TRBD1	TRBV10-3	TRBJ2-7	CAISESVGTAPLSEQYF	TGTGCCATCAGTGAGTCGGTTGGGACAGCTCCACTCTCCGAGCAGTACTTC
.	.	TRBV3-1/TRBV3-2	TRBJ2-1	CASSQASGQQFF	TGTGCCAGCAGCCAAGCCTCGGGTCAGCAGTTCTTC
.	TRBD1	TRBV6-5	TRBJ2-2	CASSSNNRGRIGELFF	TGTGCCAGCAGTTCAAATAACAGGGGGCGAATCGGGGAGCTGTTTTTT
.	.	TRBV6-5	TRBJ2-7	CASSPKRRLSYEQYF	TGTGCCAGCAGTCCAAAGCGGCGCCTCTCCTACGAGCAGTACTTC
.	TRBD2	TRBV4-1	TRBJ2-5	CASSPRPRTSGSGQETQYF	TGCGCCAGCAGCCCGCGACCCCGGACTAGCGGGAGTGGGCAAGAGACCCAGTACTTC
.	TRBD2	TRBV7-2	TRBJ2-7	CASSLTSGIAYEQYF	TGTGCCAGCAGCTTGACTAGCGGGATTGCCTACGAGCAGTACTTC
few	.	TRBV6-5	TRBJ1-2	CASSPGQWGDYGYTF	TGTGCCAGCAGTCCTGGACAGTGGGGTGACTATGGCTACACCTTC
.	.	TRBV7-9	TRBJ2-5	CASTGGIQETQYF	TGTGCCAGCACCGGCGGGATCCAAGAGACCCAGTACTTC
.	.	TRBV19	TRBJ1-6	CASVAGINSPLHF	TGTGCCAGCGTCGCAGGGATTAATTCACCCCTCCACTTT
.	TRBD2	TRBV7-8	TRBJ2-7	CASSLVGTSGSYEQYF	TGTGCCAGCAGCTTAGTGGGGACTAGCGGCTCCTACGAGCAGTACTTC
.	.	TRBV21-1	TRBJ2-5	CASSKAAQAPQYQETQYF	TGTGCCAGCAGCAAAGCGGCTCAGGCACCTCAGTACCAAGAGACCCAGTACTTC
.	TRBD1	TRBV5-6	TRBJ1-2	CASSTYGGGQVVYYGYTF	TGTGCCAGCAGCACCTACGGTGGGGGACAGGTAGTGTACTATGGCTACACCTTC
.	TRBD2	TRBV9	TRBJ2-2	CASSVLAGVTQNTGELFF	TGTGCCAGCAGCGTACTAGCGGGAGTGACTCAAAACACCGGGGAGCTGTTTTTT
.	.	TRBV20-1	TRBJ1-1	CSARGSYEAFF	TGCAGTGCCCGGGGAAGCTACGAAGCTTTCTTT
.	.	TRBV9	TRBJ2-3	CASSVPLGGRDTQYF	TGTGCCAGCAGCGTCCCTCTGGGGGGAAGAGATACGCAGTATTTT
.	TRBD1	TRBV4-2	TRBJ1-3	CASSLGSPGGSGNTIYF	TGTGCCAGCAGTCTAGGGTCACCAGGGGGCTCTGGAAACACCATATATTTT
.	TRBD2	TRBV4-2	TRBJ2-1	CASSQGASGHNEQFF	TGTGCCAGCAGCCAAGGGGCTAGCGGCCACAATGAGCAGTTCTTC